These T cell receptor beta chains were read from a single sample in a study of blood T cell repertoires in COVID-19. The method was immunoSEQ multiplex PCR; TCRdb's version includes in-frame clones alone and lacks a portion of them. Of some 430,000 clones listed, 90% are singletons. The specimen was PBMCs or T cells enriched from blood (not recorded which). Every receptor here comes from a man in his late teens or twenties who had recovered from COVID-19. Each CDR3 is given with its conserved first and last residue. Each record gives: J gene, D gene, clone size, V gene, CDR3 protein, CDR3 DNA. A D gene is named only where the DNA matches it firmly. Size tells how often a clone was seen (once, few, many) or the class of an expanded clone, and some rows leave it out.

J: TRBJ1-2
D: .
size: .
V: TRBV19
CDR3: CASSPPSGHPGNYGYTF
DNA: TGTGCCAGTAGCCCGCCCTCGGGACACCCTGGAAACTATGGCTACACCTTC

J: TRBJ1-5
D: .
size: .
V: TRBV2
CDR3: CASTRDNNQPQHF
DNA: TGTGCCAGCACTCGGGACAACAATCAGCCCCAGCATTTT

J: TRBJ2-3
D: TRBD1
size: many
V: TRBV24-1
CDR3: CATSDTTGLSDTQYF
DNA: TGTGCCACCAGTGACACGACAGGGTTGTCAGATACGCAGTATTTT

J: TRBJ2-2
D: TRBD2
size: .
V: TRBV27
CDR3: CASSSLAAPNTGELFF
DNA: TGTGCCAGCAGTTCACTAGCGGCCCCGAACACCGGGGAGCTGTTTTTT

J: TRBJ1-1
D: TRBD1
size: .
V: TRBV7-3
CDR3: CASSQDRGRTEAFF
DNA: TGTGCCAGCAGCCAGGACAGGGGGCGGACTGAAGCTTTCTTT

J: TRBJ1-2
D: .
size: .
V: TRBV3-1/TRBV3-2
CDR3: CASSQGKGHFGYTF
DNA: TGTGCCAGCAGCCAAGGGAAGGGGCACTTTGGCTACACCTTC

J: TRBJ1-1
D: TRBD1
size: .
V: TRBV4-2
CDR3: CASSQDLRGQMNTEAFF
DNA: TGTGCCAGCAGCCAAGATTTGAGGGGACAGATGAACACTGAAGCTTTCTTT

J: TRBJ2-2
D: TRBD1
size: .
V: TRBV2
CDR3: CASVLDRYTGELFF
DNA: TGTGCCAGCGTGTTGGACAGGTACACCGGGGAGCTGTTTTTT

J: TRBJ2-3
D: .
size: .
V: TRBV11-2
CDR3: CASSPGVNILADTQYF
DNA: TGTGCCAGCAGCCCAGGGGTAAATATTCTAGCAGATACGCAGTATTTT

J: TRBJ2-1
D: .
size: few
V: TRBV5-1
CDR3: CASSREEGFSYNEQFF
DNA: TGCGCCAGCAGCCGTGAGGAGGGGTTCTCCTACAATGAGCAGTTCTTC

J: TRBJ2-1
D: .
size: .
V: TRBV7-2
CDR3: CASSLAGGYNEQFF
DNA: TGTGCCAGCAGCTTAGCTGGAGGCTACAATGAGCAGTTCTTC

J: TRBJ2-2
D: .
size: few
V: TRBV28
CDR3: CASSRQPANTGELFF
DNA: TGTGCCAGCAGTCGACAGCCCGCGAACACCGGGGAGCTGTTTTTT

J: TRBJ1-5
D: .
size: .
V: TRBV27
CDR3: CASSPPGRQPQHF
DNA: TGTGCCAGCAGTCCACCAGGGCGTCAGCCCCAGCATTTT

J: TRBJ1-3
D: .
size: .
V: TRBV18
CDR3: CASSPRDTNSGNTIYF
DNA: TGTGCCAGCTCACCGAGGGACACCAACTCTGGAAACACCATATATTTT

J: TRBJ2-1
D: TRBD2
size: .
V: TRBV2
CDR3: CAGGTSGYNEQFF
DNA: TGTGCCGGGGGGACTAGCGGGTACAATGAGCAGTTCTTC

J: TRBJ1-2
D: .
size: .
V: TRBV9
CDR3: CASSAQQGLRGYTF
DNA: TGTGCCAGCAGCGCCCAACAGGGATTACGGGGCTACACCTTC

J: TRBJ1-1
D: .
size: .
V: TRBV2
CDR3: CASSERRGSDTEAFF
DNA: TGTGCCAGCAGTGAACGGAGGGGCTCGGACACTGAAGCTTTCTTT

J: TRBJ1-5
D: TRBD1
size: once
V: TRBV20-1
CDR3: CSASGTGVNQPQHF
DNA: TGCAGTGCTAGTGGGACAGGGGTCAATCAGCCCCAGCATTTT

J: TRBJ2-2
D: .
size: .
V: TRBV28
CDR3: CASSLFTNTGELFF
DNA: TGTGCCAGCAGTTTATTCACGAACACCGGGGAGCTGTTTTTT

J: TRBJ2-5
D: TRBD2
size: .
V: TRBV28
CDR3: CASIPAGVPETQYF
DNA: TGTGCCAGCATTCCAGCGGGAGTTCCGGAGACCCAGTACTTC

J: TRBJ1-5
D: TRBD1
size: .
V: TRBV19
CDR3: CASSTTGNSNQPQHF
DNA: TGTGCCAGTAGTACGACAGGGAATAGCAATCAGCCCCAGCATTTT

J: TRBJ2-2
D: .
size: .
V: TRBV3-1/TRBV3-2
CDR3: CASSLQNRELFF
DNA: TGTGCCAGCAGCCTACAGAACCGGGAGCTGTTTTTT

J: TRBJ2-3
D: TRBD1
size: .
V: TRBV5-4
CDR3: CASSHGTGPDTQYF
DNA: TGTGCCAGCAGCCACGGGACAGGGCCAGATACGCAGTATTTT

J: TRBJ1-2
D: .
size: .
V: TRBV7-9
CDR3: CASSLGWQPHLSYGYTF
DNA: TGTGCCAGCAGCTTAGGGTGGCAACCCCACCTTTCTTATGGCTACACCTTC

J: TRBJ2-5
D: TRBD1
size: .
V: TRBV29-1
CDR3: CSVDYRGETQYF
DNA: TGCAGCGTTGATTACAGGGGTGAGACCCAGTACTTC

J: TRBJ2-2
D: .
size: .
V: TRBV3-1/TRBV3-2
CDR3: CAGSGDSGELFF
DNA: TGTGCCGGTTCCGGTGATAGCGGGGAGCTGTTTTTT